The 26 T cell receptor beta chains below all came from one sample that was sequenced in a study of PD-1 blockade in classical Hodgkin lymphoma. Generated by immunoSEQ multiplex PCR, the TCRdb table keeps only in-frame clones and is missing some. The sample lists about 110,000 clones; approximately 90% were seen once. Time point denoted: cycle 4 day 1 (C4D1), after six to seven weeks of nivolumab. Relapses following autologous stem cell transplantation were seen in all patients, with brentuximab vedotin exposure varying. The sample here was peripheral blood mononuclear cells (PBMCs), taken before the fourth cycle of nivolumab. Receptor source: a human donor with classical Hodgkin lymphoma.

J is TRBJ1-4 and V is TRBV7-4; D might be TRBD1 (5 bases). This CDR3 comprises 14 residues. The germline V and J ends were trimmed by 5 bases and 4 bases, with 11 bases remaining between them. Germline CDR1 and CDR2: SGHVT and SQSDAQ. CDR3 in DNA: TGTGCCAGCAGCCACAGGTTTTTTAATGAAAAACTGTTTTTT. It yields the protein CASSHRFFNEKLFF.

The J gene is TRBJ1-3, the V gene TRBV6-1, with TRBD1 identical over 11 bases. Trimming took 7 bases from V and 7 from J; bases not matched to a gene: 3. Per germline, CDR1 MNHNS and CDR2 SASEGT. CDR3 length: 13 residues. DNA for the CDR3: TGTGCCAGCATTTGGGACAGGGGGAACACCATATATTTT. It translates to CASIWDRGNTIYF.

This clone was detected a few times. The chain is built from TRBV14 and TRBJ2-5; TRBD2 matches 9 bases. This CDR3 is built from 16 residues. The germline CDR1 and CDR2 sequences are SGHDN and FVKESK. V lost 0 bases, J lost 5 bases, and 7 bases stayed unmatched. The CDR3 nucleotides are TGTGCCAGCAGCCAAGACAGGTTAGCGGGAGTGGAGACCCAGTACTTC. This gives the protein CASSQDRLAGVETQYF.

V usage is TRBV7-2 and J usage is TRBJ2-1; 7 bases line up with TRBD2. Unmatched junction bases numbered 13, after V lost 7 bases and J lost 7 bases. The CDR3 contains 15 residues. The germline V gene encodes CDR1 SGHTA and CDR2 FQGNSA. The CDR3 region has the DNA TGTGCCAGCAAACCGGGTGTTAGTAGCGGGAATGAGCAGTTCTTC. This sequence encodes CASKPGVSSGNEQFF.

This sequence joins TRBV29-1 and TRBJ2-2; a possible D gene is TRBD1 (5 bases). Germline assignment: CDR1 SQVTM and CDR2 ANQGSEA. V dropped 3 bases and J dropped 4 bases, with 9 bases sitting between them. The length of the CDR3 is 13 residues. CDR3 sequence: CSVDAGFTGELFF. In DNA, the CDR3 is TGCAGCGTTGATGCAGGGTTCACCGGGGAGCTGTTTTTT.

The chain recombines TRBV7-9 with TRBJ1-1; D is uncertain. The CDR3 is 14 residues long. Trimming took 5 bases from V and 4 from J, leaving 14 bases between them. Germline V gene sequence: CDR1 SEHNR, CDR2 FQNEAQ (reference sequence). Written as DNA, the CDR3 is TGTGCCAGCAGCCCCCGCGGCAAGGGCACTGAAGCTTTCTTT. Amino acids: CASSPRGKGTEAFF.

This clone was seen a single time. This chain links TRBV11-2 with TRBJ1-5; D gene uncertain. The germline CDR1 and CDR2 sequences are SGHAT and FQNNGV. The CDR3 has 14 residues. V was trimmed by 0 bases and J by 6 bases, leaving 9 bases between them. The DNA of the CDR3 is TGTGCCAGCAGCTTAGATCGGATGACTCAGCCCCAGCATTTT. Translated, it gives CASSLDRMTQPQHF.

The chain couples TRBV2 to TRBJ2-2; TRBD1 is a possible D gene (5 bases). The CDR3 runs 13 residues. CDR1 and CDR2 (germline): SNHLY, FYNNEI. V lost 11 bases, J lost 5 bases, and 15 bases lay in between. Here the CDR3 reads CAPFPGQTGELFF. The CDR3 region has the DNA TGTGCCCCTTTTCCCGGACAAACCGGGGAGCTGTTTTTT. The variable domain in full, completed from reference TRBV2 and TRBJ2-2, reads EPEVTQTPSHQVTQMGQEVILRCVPISNHLYFYWYRQILGQKVEFLVSFYNNEISEKSEIFDDQFSVERPDGSNFTLKIRSTKLEDSAMYFCAPFPGQTGELFFGEGSRLTVL.

The chain employs TRBV27 and TRBJ2-1; D is tentatively TRBD1 or TRBD2 (6 bases each). With 7 bases removed from V and 5 bases from J, the gap between germline ends came to 12 bases. This CDR3 contains 13 residues. The germline V gene encodes CDR1 MNHEY and CDR2 SMNVEV (reference sequence). The CDR3 DNA is TGTGCCAGCACTCCAAGGGGGGACAATGAGCAGTTCTTC. Encoded protein: CASTPRGDNEQFF.

V gene TRBV13 combines with J gene TRBJ2-3; D is undetermined. V lost 4 bases and J 2 bases, leaving 7 bases between the germline ends. Looked up from germline, CDR1 is PRHDT and CDR2 is FYEKMQ (reference sequence). The CDR3 contains 13 residues. CDR3 region: CASSSPPTDTQYF. CDR3 DNA sequence: TGTGCCAGCAGCTCCCCCCCCACAGATACGCAGTATTTT.

The CDR3: CASTERTNTEAFF. CDR3 in DNA: TGCGCCAGCACCGAGCGGACGAACACTGAAGCTTTCTTT. V is TRBV5-1 and J is TRBJ1-1; D is undetermined. Trimming cost V 6 bases and J 1 base, with 10 bases left between them. The CDR3 length is 13 residues. Germline-derived CDR1 and CDR2 are SGHRS and YFSETQ.

The chain has TRBV29-1 and TRBJ2-7; 8 bases agree with TRBD2. The trim removed 4 bases at V and 4 bases at J, leaving 3 bases unmatched. Germline lookup yields CDR1 SQVTM and CDR2 ANQGSEA. The CDR3 runs 12 residues. CDR3 amino acids: CSVVEREYEQYF. The CDR3, as DNA: TGCAGCGTTGTCGAGCGGGAGTACGAGCAGTACTTC.

This clone was recorded only once. The chain uses TRBV18 and TRBJ1-2; D remains unclear. There are 17 residues in the CDR3. Trimming removed 0 bases from V and 2 bases from J, with 16 bases in between. CDR1 is KGHSH and CDR2 is LQKENI in the germline V gene. The chain's CDR3 is CASSPPFFGSANYGYTF. As DNA, the CDR3 is TGTGCCAGCTCACCACCGTTCTTCGGCTCGGCAAACTATGGCTACACCTTC. The variable domain in full, with the rest retrieved from reference TRBV18 and TRBJ1-2, is NAGVMQNPRHLVRRRGQEARLRCSPMKGHSHVYWYRQLPEEGLKFMVYLQKENIIDESGMPKERFSAEFPKEGPSILRIQQVVRGDSAAYFCASSPPFFGSANYGYTFGSGTRLTVV.

V gene TRBV11-1 combines with J gene TRBJ2-1; TRBD2 is a possible D gene (6 bases). V was shortened by 7 bases and J by 4 bases, with 14 bases between the two germline ends. The CDR3 runs 14 residues. Germline CDR1 reads SGHAT; CDR2 reads FQDESV (reference sequence). CDR3 bases: TGTGCCAGCACCTCCGGGGGTACTTACAATGAGCAGTTCTTC. Amino acids: CASTSGGTYNEQFF.

The rearrangement uses TRBV19 and TRBJ1-5; D call uncertain. The V end lost 3 bases, the J end lost 6 bases, and 18 bases lay between the germline ends. The CDR3 loop spans 16 amino acids. Germline CDR1 and CDR2: LNHDA and SQIVND (reference sequence). CDR3 in amino acids: CASSIYMTSQGQPQHF. The CDR3 nucleotides are TGTGCCAGTAGTATTTATATGACATCCCAAGGTCAGCCCCAGCATTTT.

The J gene is TRBJ2-1, the V gene TRBV2; D unresolved. Trimming took 1 base from V and 9 from J, leaving 10 bases between them. This CDR3 region has 13 residues. CDR1 SNHLY and CDR2 FYNNEI come from the germline V gene. For the CDR3, the DNA is TGTGCCAGCAGTGAAGGGCAGATGGGTGAGCAGTTCTTC. Translating gives CASSEGQMGEQFF. Full variable domain (missing parts from reference TRBV2 and TRBJ2-1): EPEVTQTPSHQVTQMGQEVILRCVPISNHLYFYWYRQILGQKVEFLVSFYNNEISEKSEIFDDQFSVERPDGSNFTLKIRSTKLEDSAMYFCASSEGQMGEQFFGPGTRLTVL.

This chain links TRBV10-3 with TRBJ2-5, with D possibly TRBD2 on 7 matching bases. The germline gives CDR1 ENHRY, CDR2 SYGVKD. The CDR3 totals 16 residues. V dropped 0 bases and J dropped 5 bases, with 16 bases sitting between them. This chain's CDR3 is CAISESQRGGAETQYF. As DNA, the CDR3 is TGTGCCATCAGTGAGTCACAGCGTGGGGGGGCGGAGACCCAGTACTTC.

The rearrangement links TRBV2 to TRBJ2-2; perhaps D is TRBD1 or TRBD2 (5 bases each). This CDR3 comprises 16 residues. Trimming removed 2 bases at V and 3 bases at J, with 13 bases between. CDR1 and CDR2 (germline): SNHLY, FYNNEI. CDR3 sequence reads: CASSETIQEDTGELFF. CDR3 DNA: TGTGCCAGCAGTGAAACTATACAGGAGGACACCGGGGAGCTGTTTTTT.

This chain links TRBV15 with TRBJ2-7; no definite D call. The germline V and J ends were trimmed by 3 bases and 2 bases, with 14 bases remaining between them. The CDR3 has 15 amino acids. Germline V lookup: CDR1 LNHNV, CDR2 YYDKDF (reference sequence). Here the CDR3 DNA reads TGTGCCACCAGCAGCCCCGAATGGGGTCCCTACGAGCAGTACTTC. Its translation is CATSSPEWGPYEQYF.

The genes are TRBV6-1 and TRBJ2-7; TRBD1 matches at 7 bases. The length of the CDR3 is 15 residues. Germline lookup yields CDR1 MNHNS and CDR2 SASEGT. Trimming removed 7 bases from V and 2 bases from J; junction bases left unmatched: 11. The DNA for the CDR3 is TGTGCCAGCACTTTGAAACAGGGGCCTACCTACGAGCAGTACTTC. This codes for CASTLKQGPTYEQYF.

The gene calls are TRBV21-1 and TRBJ2-1; the D call in the table, TRBD2, was not verified against the DNA. TRBV21-1 is a pseudogene segment. The CDR3 sequence is 18 residues long. CDR3 sequence: CASSKAGGTSHPHNEQFF. The CDR3 region has the DNA TGTGCCAGCAGCAAAGCCGGTGGGACTAGCCACCCCCACAATGAGCAGTTCTTC.

The V gene is TRBV6-1, the J gene TRBJ1-1; D unclear. CDR3 length: 12 residues. Germline V CDR1 and CDR2: MNHNS, SASEGT. The V end was cut by 1 base, the J end by 4 bases, with 4 bases between. CDR3 loop: CASSEEVTEAFF. The CDR3 DNA sequence: TGTGCCAGCAGTGAAGAGGTCACTGAAGCTTTCTTT.

The V call is TRBV19, the J call TRBJ2-7; no reliable D call. Trimming cost V 2 bases and J 0 bases, with 8 bases left between them. Germline CDR1 is LNHDA and CDR2 is SQIVND (reference sequence). The CDR3 is made up of 14 amino acids. The CDR3 is CASSIQESSYEQYF. For the CDR3, the DNA is TGTGCCAGTAGTATACAGGAGAGCTCCTACGAGCAGTACTTC.

This chain joins TRBV2 and TRBJ1-5; 8 bases line up with TRBD1. The CDR3 spans 14 residues. Germline V gene lookup returns CDR1 SNHLY and CDR2 FYNNEI. Germline trimming cut 5 bases from V and 6 bases from J; bases unmatched to any gene: 6. In DNA, the CDR3 is TGTGCCAGCAGTTCAGGGGGCGGACGTCAGCCCCAGCATTTT. Translating gives CASSSGGGRQPQHF.

Points on this clone: Germline is not matched at one junction end, which may reflect a read error. The chain has TRBV29-1 and TRBJ1-3; TRBD1 might be the D (5 bases). This CDR3 region has 12 residues. The germline gives CDR1 SQVTM, CDR2 ANQGSEA. CDR3 loop: CSVQDSGNTIYF. CDR3 bases: TGCAGCGTTCAAGACAGTGGAAACACCATATATTTT. The full variable domain, in which reference TRBV29-1 and TRBJ1-3 provide the parts outside the CDR3, is SAVISQKPSRDICQRGTSLTIQCQVDSQVTMMFWYRQQPGQSLTLIATANQGSEATYESGFVIDKFPISRPNLTFSTLTVSNMSPEDSSIYLCSVQDSGNTIYFGEGSWLTVV.

The V gene is TRBV6-5, the J gene TRBJ1-2, with D possibly being TRBD1 (5 bases). Germline V gene sequence: CDR1 MNHEY, CDR2 SVGAGI. The CDR3 is made up of 15 amino acids. Trimming cost V 0 bases and J 2 bases, with 10 bases left between them. CDR3: CASSYSIWGNYGYTF. The CDR3 DNA reads as TGTGCCAGCAGTTACTCGATCTGGGGGAACTATGGCTACACCTTC.